This T cell receptor (beta chain) is drawn from a study of T cells after somatic rescue of genetic block. Some clones are missing from TCRdb's copy, which holds only in-frame ones; the method was immunoSEQ multiplex PCR. The table has fewer than 150,000 clones, 75% to 95% seen once. The junction had 4 bases not matched to a gene; V was cut back by 5 bases and J by 1 base. The germline V gene has CDR1 MDHEN and CDR2 SYDVKM. This CDR3 is 17 amino acids long. The V gene is TRBV28, the J gene TRBJ2-5; 16 positions agree with TRBD2. Sequenced: peripheral blood mononuclear cells (PBMCs). The receptor was isolated from a young woman. The CDR3 loop reads CASSGTSGGAVQETQYF. The CDR3 DNA reads as TGTGCCAGCAGTGGGACTAGCGGGGGGGCGGTCCAAGAGACCCAGTACTTC.